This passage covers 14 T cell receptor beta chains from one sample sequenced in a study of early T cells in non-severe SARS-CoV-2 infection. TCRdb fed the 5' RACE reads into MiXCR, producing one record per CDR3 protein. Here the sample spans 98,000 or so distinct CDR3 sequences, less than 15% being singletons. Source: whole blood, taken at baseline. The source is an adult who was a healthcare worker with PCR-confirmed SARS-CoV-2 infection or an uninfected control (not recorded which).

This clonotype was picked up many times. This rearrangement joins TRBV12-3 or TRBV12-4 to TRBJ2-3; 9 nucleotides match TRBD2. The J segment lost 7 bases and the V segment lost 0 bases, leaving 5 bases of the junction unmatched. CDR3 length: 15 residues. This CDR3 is CASSLAAGGPYTQYF. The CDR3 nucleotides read TGTGCCAGCAGTTTAGCTGCGGGGGGGCCCTATACGCAGTATTTT.

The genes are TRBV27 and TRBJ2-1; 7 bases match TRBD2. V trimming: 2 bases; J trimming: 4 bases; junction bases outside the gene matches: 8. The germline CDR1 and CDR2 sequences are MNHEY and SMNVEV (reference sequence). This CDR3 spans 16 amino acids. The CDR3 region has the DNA TGTGCCAGCAGTTTAGATAGCGGGTCGAGGTACAATGAGCAGTTCTTC. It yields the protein CASSLDSGSRYNEQFF.

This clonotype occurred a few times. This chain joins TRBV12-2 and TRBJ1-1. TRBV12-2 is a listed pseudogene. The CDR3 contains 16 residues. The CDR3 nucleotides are TGTGCAAGTCGCCTACCCGAGGAGGGGAAGAACACTGAAGCTTTCTTT. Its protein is CASRLPEEGKNTEAFF.

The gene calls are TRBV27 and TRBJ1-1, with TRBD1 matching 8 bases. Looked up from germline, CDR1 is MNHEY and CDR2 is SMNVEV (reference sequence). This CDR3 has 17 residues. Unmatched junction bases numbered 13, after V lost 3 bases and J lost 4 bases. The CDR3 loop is CASSFRGLGTKGTEAFF. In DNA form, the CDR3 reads TGTGCCAGCAGTTTCAGGGGGCTCGGGACTAAAGGCACTGAAGCTTTCTTT.

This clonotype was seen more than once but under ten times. CDR3: CASSRGQGKSNQPQHF. The CDR3 DNA is TGTGCCAGCAGTCGCGGACAGGGGAAGAGCAATCAGCCCCAGCATTTT. J is TRBJ1-5 and V is TRBV12-3 or TRBV12-4, with TRBD1 matching over 9 bases. This CDR3 is 16 amino acids long. Trimming removed 5 bases from V and 1 base from J; junction bases left unmatched: 6.

CDR3 nucleotide sequence: TGTGCCAGCAGGGGACAGGGGGCTATCGACGAGCAGTACTTC. Translating it yields CASRGQGAIDEQYF. This sequence joins TRBV7-9 and TRBJ2-7; 12 bases are shared with TRBD1. J was trimmed by 5 bases and V by 6 bases; bases with no gene match: 5. The germline V gene has CDR1 SEHNR and CDR2 FQNEAQ (reference sequence). This CDR3 is built from 14 residues.

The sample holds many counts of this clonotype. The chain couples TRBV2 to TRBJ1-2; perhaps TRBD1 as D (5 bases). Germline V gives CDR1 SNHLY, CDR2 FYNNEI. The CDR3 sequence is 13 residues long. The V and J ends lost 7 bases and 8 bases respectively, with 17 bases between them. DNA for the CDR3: TGTGCCAGCACCCTTATCCAGGGATACGGCTACACCTTC. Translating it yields CASTLIQGYGYTF.

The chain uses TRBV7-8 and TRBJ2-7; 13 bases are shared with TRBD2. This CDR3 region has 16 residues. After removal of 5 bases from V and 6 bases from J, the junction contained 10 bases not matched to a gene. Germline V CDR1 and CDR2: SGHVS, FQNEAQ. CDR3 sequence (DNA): TGTGCCAGCAGCCACCCACTAGCGGGGGGGGTTCTCGAGCAGTACTTC. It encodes CASSHPLAGGVLEQYF.

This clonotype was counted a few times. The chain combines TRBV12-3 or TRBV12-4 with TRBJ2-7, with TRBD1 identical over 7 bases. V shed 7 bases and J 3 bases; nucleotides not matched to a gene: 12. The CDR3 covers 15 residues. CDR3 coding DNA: TGTGCCAGCACCCCGGCCCCAGGGGGTTTCTACGAGCAGTACTTC. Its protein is CASTPAPGGFYEQYF.

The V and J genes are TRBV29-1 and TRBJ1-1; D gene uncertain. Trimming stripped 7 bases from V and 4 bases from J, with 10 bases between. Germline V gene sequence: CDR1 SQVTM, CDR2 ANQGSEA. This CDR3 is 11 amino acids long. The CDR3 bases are TGCAGCGCCCCGGAGGGCACTGAAGCTTTCTTT. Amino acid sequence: CSAPEGTEAFF.

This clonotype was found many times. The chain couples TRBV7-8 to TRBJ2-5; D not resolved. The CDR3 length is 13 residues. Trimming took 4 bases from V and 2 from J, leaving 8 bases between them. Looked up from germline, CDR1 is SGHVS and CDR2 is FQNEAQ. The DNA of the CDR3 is TGTGCCAGCAGCTCCGGGTCACAAGAGACCCAGTACTTC. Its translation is CASSSGSQETQYF.

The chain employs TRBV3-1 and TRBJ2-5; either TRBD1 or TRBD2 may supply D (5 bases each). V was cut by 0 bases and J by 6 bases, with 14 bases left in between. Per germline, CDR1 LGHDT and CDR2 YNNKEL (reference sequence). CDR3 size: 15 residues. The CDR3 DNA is TGTGCCAGCAGCCAAGATGGGGCTAGCCCGAAGACCCAGTACTTC. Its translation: CASSQDGASPKTQYF.

CDR3 nucleotides: TGTGCCAGTAGTGTGGGACAGAACTCCTACAATGAGCAGTTCTTC. Amino acids: CASSVGQNSYNEQFF. The chain recombines TRBV19 with TRBJ2-1; 7 bases are shared with TRBD1. This CDR3 comprises 15 residues. Per germline, CDR1 LNHDA and CDR2 SQIVND (reference sequence). Trimming cost V 5 bases and J 0 bases; bases outside gene matches: 4.

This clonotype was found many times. CDR3 residues: CASSLEGANYEQYF. CDR3 nucleotide sequence: TGTGCCAGCAGCTTAGAAGGGGCGAACTACGAGCAGTACTTC. The chain is built from TRBV7-2 and TRBJ2-7; a weak D match, TRBD1 (5 bases). V gave up 1 base and J gave up 3 bases, with 10 bases separating them. CDR3 length: 14 amino acids. CDR1 is SGHTA and CDR2 is FQGNSA in the germline V gene.